The rows below give T cell receptor beta chains drawn from one sample of a study of blood T cell repertoires in COVID-19. Clones were read by immunoSEQ multiplex PCR, and TCRdb kept only the in-frame ones, dropping some. Among roughly 200,000 clones listed, 84% were seen once. What was sequenced was PBMCs or T cells enriched from blood (not recorded which). The receptors shown here come from a woman aged 25 to 45 who had been exposed to COVID-19. Both conserved end residues are part of each CDR3. The D gene is left open where the match is weak. Size values are once, few and many counts, or a class for expanded clones, and some rows have none.

abundance: once
j_gene: TRBJ1-5
v_gene: TRBV3-1/TRBV3-2
d_gene: -
CDR3aa: CASSPPTKSYSNQPQHF
CDR3nt: TGTGCCAGCAGCCCCCCGACAAAATCTTATAGCAATCAGCCCCAGCATTTT

abundance: -
j_gene: TRBJ1-2
v_gene: TRBV7-2
d_gene: TRBD1
CDR3aa: CASSLAGRGLYGYTF
CDR3nt: TGTGCCAGCAGCTTAGCGGGCAGGGGGCTCTATGGCTACACCTTC

abundance: -
j_gene: TRBJ1-2
v_gene: TRBV19
d_gene: -
CDR3aa: CASSINRVEDGYTF
CDR3nt: TGTGCCAGTAGTATAAACAGGGTGGAGGATGGCTACACCTTC

abundance: -
j_gene: TRBJ1-3
v_gene: TRBV7-7
d_gene: TRBD1
CDR3aa: CASRWDRALSGNTIYF
CDR3nt: TGTGCTAGCAGGTGGGACAGGGCCCTCTCTGGAAACACCATATATTTT

abundance: -
j_gene: TRBJ2-7
v_gene: TRBV18
d_gene: -
CDR3aa: CASSPLTLARSSYEQYF
CDR3nt: TGTGCCAGCTCACCACTGACGCTCGCGAGGAGCTCCTACGAGCAGTACTTC

abundance: -
j_gene: TRBJ1-6
v_gene: TRBV11-2
d_gene: TRBD1
CDR3aa: CASSSGTGGVNSPLHF
CDR3nt: TGTGCCAGCAGCTCGGGGACAGGGGGAGTTAATTCACCCCTCCACTTT

abundance: -
j_gene: TRBJ1-1
v_gene: TRBV6-5
d_gene: TRBD1
CDR3aa: CASSPGQLTEAFF
CDR3nt: TGTGCCAGCAGCCCGGGACAGCTCACTGAAGCTTTCTTT

abundance: -
j_gene: TRBJ2-1
v_gene: TRBV3-1/TRBV3-2
d_gene: TRBD2
CDR3aa: CASSLATSGKYNEQFF
CDR3nt: TGTGCCAGCAGCCTGGCGACTAGCGGAAAGTACAATGAGCAGTTCTTC

abundance: -
j_gene: TRBJ2-2
v_gene: TRBV25-1
d_gene: TRBD1
CDR3aa: CASSDRTGGINTGELFF
CDR3nt: TGTGCCAGCAGTGACAGAACAGGGGGCATAAACACCGGGGAGCTGTTTTTT

abundance: -
j_gene: TRBJ2-7
v_gene: TRBV7-6
d_gene: TRBD2
CDR3aa: CASSPPGGAYEQYF
CDR3nt: TGTGCCAGCAGCCCTCCCGGGGGGGCCTACGAGCAGTACTTC

abundance: -
j_gene: TRBJ2-2
v_gene: TRBV5-1
d_gene: TRBD1
CDR3aa: CASSFPPGKGAAGELFF
CDR3nt: TGCGCCAGCAGCTTCCCTCCCGGGAAGGGGGCCGCCGGGGAGCTGTTTTTT

abundance: -
j_gene: TRBJ2-3
v_gene: TRBV7-9
d_gene: -
CDR3aa: CASLPGDLQTDTQYF
CDR3nt: TGTGCCAGCCTTCCCGGGGACTTGCAAACAGATACGCAGTATTTT

abundance: -
j_gene: TRBJ2-3
v_gene: TRBV2
d_gene: TRBD2
CDR3aa: CATSLAGGTDTQYF
CDR3nt: TGTGCCACCTCACTAGCGGGGGGCACAGATACGCAGTATTTT

abundance: -
j_gene: TRBJ2-1
v_gene: TRBV9
d_gene: TRBD1
CDR3aa: CASSLRGQGNEQFF
CDR3nt: TGTGCCAGCAGCCTGAGGGGGCAGGGGAATGAGCAGTTCTTC

abundance: -
j_gene: TRBJ1-5
v_gene: TRBV4-2
d_gene: TRBD1
CDR3aa: CASSQDIGQGDRPQHF
CDR3nt: TGTGCCAGCAGCCAAGATATAGGGCAGGGGGACCGGCCCCAGCATTTT

abundance: -
j_gene: TRBJ1-5
v_gene: TRBV3-1/TRBV3-2
d_gene: -
CDR3aa: CASSHGGLNQPQHF
CDR3nt: TGTGCCAGCAGCCACGGAGGCCTTAATCAGCCCCAGCATTTT

abundance: -
j_gene: TRBJ2-1
v_gene: TRBV4-3
d_gene: TRBD2
CDR3aa: CASSQSGGPKNEQFF
CDR3nt: TGCGCCAGCAGCCAAAGCGGGGGGCCTAAGAATGAGCAGTTCTTC

abundance: -
j_gene: TRBJ1-5
v_gene: TRBV5-6
d_gene: -
CDR3aa: CASSHLDGGGPNQPQHF
CDR3nt: TGTGCCAGCAGCCACCTGGATGGGGGAGGCCCTAATCAGCCCCAGCATTTT

abundance: -
j_gene: TRBJ1-2
v_gene: TRBV9
d_gene: -
CDR3aa: CASSLTVDYGYTF
CDR3nt: TGTGCCAGCAGCCTGACAGTAGACTATGGCTACACCTTC

abundance: once
j_gene: TRBJ1-2
v_gene: TRBV5-1
d_gene: -
CDR3aa: CASSLWRAGTNYGYTF
CDR3nt: TGCGCCAGCAGCTTGTGGAGGGCTGGGACTAACTATGGCTACACCTTC

abundance: -
j_gene: TRBJ1-6
v_gene: TRBV4-1
d_gene: -
CDR3aa: CASSQDLAGSRNSPLHF
CDR3nt: TGCGCCAGCAGCCAAGATCTCGCGGGGAGTCGTAATTCACCCCTCCACTTT

abundance: -
j_gene: TRBJ2-4
v_gene: TRBV19
d_gene: -
CDR3aa: CASTGLGGNIQYF
CDR3nt: TGTGCCAGCACGGGACTGGGGGGTAACATTCAGTACTTC

abundance: -
j_gene: TRBJ2-7
v_gene: TRBV6-5
d_gene: TRBD1
CDR3aa: CASSLGQAALYEQYF
CDR3nt: TGTGCCAGCAGTCTAGGACAGGCGGCGTTGTACGAGCAGTACTTC

abundance: -
j_gene: TRBJ2-2
v_gene: TRBV3-1/TRBV3-2
d_gene: TRBD2
CDR3aa: CASSPDLGGGTGELFF
CDR3nt: TGTGCCAGCAGCCCCGACTTGGGGGGGGGTACCGGGGAGCTGTTTTTT

abundance: -
j_gene: TRBJ1-6
v_gene: TRBV7-2
d_gene: TRBD1
CDR3aa: CASSWDSHNSPLHF
CDR3nt: TGTGCCAGCAGTTGGGACAGCCATAATTCACCCCTCCACTTT

abundance: -
j_gene: TRBJ2-1
v_gene: TRBV2
d_gene: TRBD2
CDR3aa: CASEGLAGNNEQFF
CDR3nt: TGTGCCAGCGAGGGACTAGCGGGGAACAATGAGCAGTTCTTC

abundance: -
j_gene: TRBJ1-4
v_gene: TRBV30
d_gene: -
CDR3aa: CARGTDWEEKLFF
CDR3nt: TGTGCTCGGGGGACGGACTGGGAGGAAAAACTGTTTTTT

abundance: -
j_gene: TRBJ1-1
v_gene: TRBV30
d_gene: -
CDR3aa: CAWSQGNTEAFF
CDR3nt: TGTGCCTGGTCGCAGGGTAATACTGAAGCTTTCTTT

abundance: few
j_gene: TRBJ1-5
v_gene: TRBV18
d_gene: -
CDR3aa: CASSPFPSQPQHF
CDR3nt: TGTGCCAGCTCACCATTTCCCAGTCAGCCCCAGCATTTT

abundance: -
j_gene: TRBJ1-5
v_gene: TRBV9
d_gene: -
CDR3aa: CASSVGGATMGPQHF
CDR3nt: TGTGCCAGCAGCGTAGGTGGGGCCACCATGGGACCCCAGCATTTT

abundance: -
j_gene: TRBJ2-1
v_gene: TRBV9
d_gene: TRBD2
CDR3aa: CASSGFPSGKSYNEQFF
CDR3nt: TGTGCCAGCAGCGGCTTTCCTAGCGGCAAATCCTACAATGAGCAGTTCTTC

abundance: -
j_gene: TRBJ1-2
v_gene: TRBV7-9
d_gene: -
CDR3aa: CASSLTGINGYTF
CDR3nt: TGTGCCAGCAGCCTAACAGGGATAAATGGCTACACCTTC

abundance: -
j_gene: TRBJ1-1
v_gene: TRBV10-1
d_gene: -
CDR3aa: CASREGWSTEAFF
CDR3nt: TGCGCCAGCAGAGAGGGGTGGAGCACTGAAGCTTTCTTT

abundance: -
j_gene: TRBJ1-2
v_gene: TRBV4-1
d_gene: TRBD1
CDR3aa: CASSQGRDRGDYGYTF
CDR3nt: TGCGCCAGCAGCCAAGGGCGGGACAGGGGGGACTATGGCTACACCTTC

abundance: -
j_gene: TRBJ1-2
v_gene: TRBV9
d_gene: -
CDR3aa: CASSVGQGYGYTF
CDR3nt: TGTGCCAGCAGCGTAGGGCAGGGCTATGGCTACACCTTC

abundance: -
j_gene: TRBJ2-1
v_gene: TRBV10-3
d_gene: TRBD1
CDR3aa: CAIRSQDRGVYNEQFF
CDR3nt: TGTGCCATCAGGAGTCAGGACAGGGGCGTGTACAATGAGCAGTTCTTC

abundance: -
j_gene: TRBJ1-5
v_gene: TRBV2
d_gene: -
CDR3aa: CATWTDNSNQPQHF
CDR3nt: TGTGCCACCTGGACAGATAATAGCAATCAGCCCCAGCATTTT

abundance: -
j_gene: TRBJ2-3
v_gene: TRBV6-5
d_gene: TRBD1
CDR3aa: CASSQGQGPNTQYF
CDR3nt: TGTGCCAGCAGTCAGGGACAGGGGCCCAATACGCAGTATTTT

abundance: -
j_gene: TRBJ2-3
v_gene: TRBV2
d_gene: -
CDR3aa: CASRERQFSTDTQYF
CDR3nt: TGTGCCAGCAGGGAACGACAGTTTAGCACAGATACGCAGTATTTT

abundance: once
j_gene: TRBJ2-7
v_gene: TRBV2
d_gene: -
CDR3aa: CASGSTVTNSYEQYF
CDR3nt: TGTGCCAGCGGGAGTACAGTCACCAACTCCTACGAGCAGTACTTC

abundance: -
j_gene: TRBJ1-2
v_gene: TRBV5-4
d_gene: -
CDR3aa: CASSLSTGPTVGYGYTF
CDR3nt: TGTGCCAGCAGCTTGTCTACAGGGCCCACCGTTGGCTATGGCTACACCTTC

abundance: -
j_gene: TRBJ1-2
v_gene: TRBV30
d_gene: -
CDR3aa: CAWSIRTSEGGYTF
CDR3nt: TGTGCCTGGAGTATTCGGACCTCGGAGGGTGGCTACACCTTC

abundance: -
j_gene: TRBJ1-6
v_gene: TRBV3-1/TRBV3-2
d_gene: -
CDR3aa: CASSQESRSYNSPLHF
CDR3nt: TGTGCCAGCAGCCAGGAGTCCCGCTCCTATAATTCACCCCTCCACTTT

abundance: -
j_gene: TRBJ2-1
v_gene: TRBV7-9
d_gene: -
CDR3aa: CASSSGKVGAGDNEQFF
CDR3nt: TGTGCCAGCAGCTCCGGGAAGGTAGGGGCAGGGGACAATGAGCAGTTCTTC

abundance: -
j_gene: TRBJ2-7
v_gene: TRBV27
d_gene: -
CDR3aa: CASSLGGSYEQYF
CDR3nt: TGTGCCAGCAGTTTAGGGGGGTCCTACGAGCAGTACTTC

abundance: -
j_gene: TRBJ2-5
v_gene: TRBV6-2/TRBV6-3
d_gene: TRBD1
CDR3aa: CASSYSGQGAAGAGQQETQYF
CDR3nt: TGTGCCAGCAGTTACTCGGGACAGGGGGCAGCGGGTGCGGGGCAGCAAGAGACCCAGTACTTC

abundance: -
j_gene: TRBJ2-7
v_gene: TRBV6-5
d_gene: -
CDR3aa: CASSPRDYEQYF
CDR3nt: TGTGCCAGCAGTCCCCGGGACTACGAGCAGTACTTC

abundance: -
j_gene: TRBJ1-1
v_gene: TRBV29-1
d_gene: TRBD1
CDR3aa: CSVRTGGRLNTEAFF
CDR3nt: TGCAGCGTAAGGACAGGGGGCAGATTGAACACTGAAGCTTTCTTT

abundance: -
j_gene: TRBJ1-1
v_gene: TRBV7-2
d_gene: TRBD1
CDR3aa: CASSFTGATEAFF
CDR3nt: TGTGCCAGCAGCTTCACAGGGGCCACTGAAGCTTTCTTT

abundance: -
j_gene: TRBJ1-4
v_gene: TRBV2
d_gene: -
CDR3aa: CASSAQGTAFATNEKLFF
CDR3nt: TGTGCCAGCAGTGCCCAAGGTACAGCATTTGCAACTAATGAAAAACTGTTTTTT

abundance: few
j_gene: TRBJ1-2
v_gene: TRBV5-6
d_gene: -
CDR3aa: CASSLHQKGAAAPYGYTF
CDR3nt: TGTGCCAGCAGCTTGCACCAGAAAGGGGCCGCTGCCCCCTATGGCTACACCTTC

abundance: -
j_gene: TRBJ1-5
v_gene: TRBV7-5
d_gene: -
CDR3aa: CARSINQGEICNQPQHF
CDR3nt: TGTGCCAGAAGCATCAATCAGGGGGAGATTTGCAATCAGCCCCAGCATTTT

abundance: -
j_gene: TRBJ2-3
v_gene: TRBV3-1/TRBV3-2
d_gene: TRBD2
CDR3aa: CASSQGRAGGADTQYF
CDR3nt: TGTGCCAGCAGCCAAGGTCGAGCGGGGGGCGCAGATACGCAGTATTTT

abundance: -
j_gene: TRBJ1-2
v_gene: TRBV9
d_gene: TRBD1
CDR3aa: CASSPTLQGNYGYTF
CDR3nt: TGTGCCAGCAGCCCTACACTACAGGGGAACTATGGCTACACCTTC

abundance: -
j_gene: TRBJ1-5
v_gene: TRBV2
d_gene: TRBD1
CDR3aa: CASSRQGSGLNQPQHF
CDR3nt: TGTGCCAGCAGTCGACAGGGTTCAGGTTTAAATCAGCCCCAGCATTTT

abundance: -
j_gene: TRBJ2-5
v_gene: TRBV5-1
d_gene: TRBD2
CDR3aa: CATATSGGVETQYF
CDR3nt: TGCGCCACTGCGACTAGCGGGGGGGTAGAGACCCAGTACTTC

abundance: -
j_gene: TRBJ1-4
v_gene: TRBV6-6
d_gene: TRBD1
CDR3aa: CASSPPGQGTSSGRGKLFF
CDR3nt: TGTGCCAGCAGTCCGCCGGGACAGGGGACATCTTCAGGACGGGGAAAACTGTTTTTT

abundance: -
j_gene: TRBJ2-7
v_gene: TRBV7-9
d_gene: TRBD1
CDR3aa: CASSLTGLEEQYF
CDR3nt: TGTGCCAGCAGCTTGACAGGGTTAGAGGAGCAGTACTTC

abundance: few
j_gene: TRBJ1-1
v_gene: TRBV20-1
d_gene: TRBD1
CDR3aa: CSASGDRLFNTEAFF
CDR3nt: TGCAGTGCTAGTGGGGACAGATTATTCAACACTGAAGCTTTCTTT